What follows are 9 T cell receptor beta chains derived from one specimen sequenced in a study of T-cell reconstitution after alpha-beta-depleted transplantation in children. Preparation of the TCRbeta library involved a method that used unique molecular identifiers. TCRdb passed the PCR reads through MiXCR, listing each CDR3 protein once. Seen here are hundreds of thousands of distinct CDR3 sequences, roughly 16% observed once, and the top ten hold approximately 44%. The sample in question was PBMCs, mostly from graft donor cells, obtained 360 days after TCRalphabeta/CD19-depleted stem cell transplant. Receptors originate from a male patient between 2 and 10 years old who had a stem cell transplant for acute lymphoblastic leukemia, so the T cells may come from the graft donor.

This chain joins TRBV7-9 and TRBJ2-2, with TRBD1 matching 8 bases. J gave up 3 bases and V 6 bases, and 3 bases lay outside the gene matches. From germline, CDR1 is SEHNR and CDR2 FQNEAQ (reference sequence). The CDR3 sequence is 14 residues long. For the CDR3, the DNA is TGTGCCAGCAGTGGACAGGGCTACACCGGGGAGCTGTTTTTT. Its protein product is CASSGQGYTGELFF.

The chain uses TRBV29-1 and TRBJ2-1, with D hard to call. The CDR3 covers 15 residues. From germline, CDR1 is SQVTM and CDR2 ANQGSEA. V dropped 3 bases and J dropped 6 bases, with 18 bases sitting between them. The CDR3: CSVEATAYLRNEQFF. The CDR3, as DNA: TGCAGCGTTGAGGCGACCGCCTACCTCCGCAATGAGCAGTTCTTC.

At least ten counts were recorded for this clonotype. This chain links TRBV9 with TRBJ2-7, with 9 nucleotides matching TRBD1. The CDR3 consists of 15 residues. Germline V gene lookup returns CDR1 SGDLS and CDR2 YYNGEE. J was trimmed by 4 bases and V by 3 bases; bases with no gene match: 8. CDR3 nucleotide sequence: TGTGCCAGCAGCGCGGGACAGGGAGTAGGGTACGAGCAGTACTTC. This codes for CASSAGQGVGYEQYF.

The rearrangement uses TRBV7-3 and TRBJ2-7; D gene ambiguous. The CDR3 is 13 residues long. Germline CDR1 SGHTA, CDR2 FQGTGA. V was cut by 4 bases and J by 3 bases, with 10 bases left in between. The CDR3 DNA reads TGTGCCAGCAGCTCCACGTCGGGCTACGAGCAGTACTTC. It specifies CASSSTSGYEQYF.

The rearrangement joins TRBV20-1 to TRBJ1-5, with TRBD1 identical over 9 bases. This CDR3 contains 14 residues. The V and J ends lost 6 bases and 1 base, in that order; junction bases with no gene match: 4. Germline CDR1 and CDR2: DFQATT and SNEGSKA (reference sequence). The CDR3 loop reads CSARTGESNQPQHF. CDR3 bases: TGCAGTGCCCGGACAGGGGAGAGCAATCAGCCCCAGCATTTT.

This clonotype occurred many times. The J gene is TRBJ1-1, the V gene TRBV5-1; 8 bases align to TRBD1. The CDR3 has 19 amino acids. V was clipped by 0 bases and J by 2 bases; unmatched bases: 15. CDR1 is SGHRS and CDR2 is YFSETQ in the germline V gene. CDR3 residues: CASSLVWDRRSQRNTEAFF. The CDR3, as DNA: TGCGCCAGCAGCTTGGTGTGGGACAGGCGATCCCAAAGAAACACTGAAGCTTTCTTT.

The chain combines TRBV11-2 with TRBJ2-7, with D possibly TRBD1 on 5 matching bases. Germline V CDR1 and CDR2: SGHAT, FQNNGV. The CDR3 is 22 residues long. The V end was cut by 0 bases, the J end by 3 bases, with 33 bases between. The chain's CDR3 is CASSLDAAGWAFSFPMGYEQYF. The CDR3 nucleotides read TGTGCCAGCAGCTTAGATGCGGCAGGGTGGGCTTTTTCTTTCCCTATGGGCTACGAGCAGTACTTC.

This clonotype was counted at least ten times. V gene TRBV12-3 or TRBV12-4 combines with J gene TRBJ1-1; no firm D call. The CDR3 spans 13 residues. V was shortened by 3 bases and J by 1 base, with 6 bases between the two germline ends. CDR3 coding DNA: TGTGCCAGCAGTTTGTTCAGGAACACTGAAGCTTTCTTT. It encodes CASSLFRNTEAFF.

This clonotype has a handful of counts. V and J are TRBV4-1 and TRBJ1-2, with 7 bases aligning to TRBD1. The CDR3 totals 15 residues. V gave up 1 base and J gave up 5 bases; unmatched junction bases: 7. Germline loops: CDR1 MGHRA, CDR2 YSYEKL. DNA of the CDR3: TGCGCCAGCAGCCAAGGACAGGGAGTGAAGTATGGCTACACCTTC. Translating it yields CASSQGQGVKYGYTF.